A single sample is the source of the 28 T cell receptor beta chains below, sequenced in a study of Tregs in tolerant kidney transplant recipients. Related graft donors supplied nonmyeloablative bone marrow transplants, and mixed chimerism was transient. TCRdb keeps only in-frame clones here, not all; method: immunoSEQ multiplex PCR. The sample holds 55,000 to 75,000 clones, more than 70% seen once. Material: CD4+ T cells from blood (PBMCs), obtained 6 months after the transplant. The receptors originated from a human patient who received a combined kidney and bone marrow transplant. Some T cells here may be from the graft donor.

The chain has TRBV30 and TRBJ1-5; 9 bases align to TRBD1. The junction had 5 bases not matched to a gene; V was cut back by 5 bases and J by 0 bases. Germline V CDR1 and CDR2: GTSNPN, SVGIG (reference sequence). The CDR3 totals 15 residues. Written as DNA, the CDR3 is TGTGCCTGGGACAGGGGGACGAATAGCAATCAGCCCCAGCATTTT. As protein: CAWDRGTNSNQPQHF.

CDR3: CASSPLSLRDTNTGELFF. The DNA for the CDR3 is TGTGCCAGCAGTCCCCTCAGTCTGAGGGACACGAACACCGGGGAGCTGTTTTTT. V usage is TRBV14 and J usage is TRBJ2-2, with D perhaps matching TRBD1 (6 bases). V dropped 6 bases and J dropped 0 bases, with 20 bases sitting between them. CDR3 length: 18 residues. Germline assignment: CDR1 SGHDN and CDR2 FVKESK.

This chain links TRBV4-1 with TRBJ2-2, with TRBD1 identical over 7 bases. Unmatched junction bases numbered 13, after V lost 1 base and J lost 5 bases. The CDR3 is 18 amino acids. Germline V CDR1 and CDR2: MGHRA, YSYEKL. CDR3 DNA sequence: TGCGCCAGCAGCCAAGGGGGGCAGGGGGTATTTGTTACCGGGGAGCTGTTTTTT. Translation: CASSQGGQGVFVTGELFF.

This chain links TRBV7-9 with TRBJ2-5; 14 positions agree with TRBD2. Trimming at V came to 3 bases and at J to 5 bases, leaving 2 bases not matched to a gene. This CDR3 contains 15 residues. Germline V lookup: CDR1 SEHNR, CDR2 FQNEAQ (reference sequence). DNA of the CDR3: TGTGCCAGCAGCTTGGGACTAGCGGGAGTGGAGACCCAGTACTTC. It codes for CASSLGLAGVETQYF.

Written as DNA, the CDR3 is TGTGCCAGCAGCTTACCGGCCGGGGGGAGGGCCACAGATACGCAGTATTTT. Translated, it gives CASSLPAGGRATDTQYF. This chain uses TRBV7-3 with TRBJ2-3; 7 nucleotides line up with TRBD2. The CDR3 contains 17 residues. The germline gives CDR1 SGHTA, CDR2 FQGTGA. Germline trimming cut 2 bases from V and 2 bases from J; bases unmatched to any gene: 10.

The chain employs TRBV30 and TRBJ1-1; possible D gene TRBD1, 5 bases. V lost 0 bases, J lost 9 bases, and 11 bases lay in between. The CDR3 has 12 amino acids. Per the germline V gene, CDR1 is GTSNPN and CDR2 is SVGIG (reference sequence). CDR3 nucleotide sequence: TGTGCCTGGAGTGTAATCCAGGGTAAAGCTTTCTTT. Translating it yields CAWSVIQGKAFF.

CDR3 residues: CASKPQANYGYTF. The CDR3 bases are TGTGCCAGTAAACCCCAGGCTAACTATGGCTACACCTTC. The rearrangement links TRBV19 to TRBJ1-2, with D hard to call. This CDR3 region has 13 residues. Trimming pared 7 bases from V and 0 bases from J, leaving 9 bases between. Germline V gene sequence: CDR1 LNHDA, CDR2 SQIVND (reference sequence).

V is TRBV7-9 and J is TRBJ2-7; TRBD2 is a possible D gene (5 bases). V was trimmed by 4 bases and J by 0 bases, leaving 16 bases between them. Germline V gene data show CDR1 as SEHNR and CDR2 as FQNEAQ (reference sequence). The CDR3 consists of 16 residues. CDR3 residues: CASSSKGGEGSYEQYF. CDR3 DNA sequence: TGTGCCAGCAGCTCCAAAGGAGGCGAGGGCTCCTACGAGCAGTACTTC. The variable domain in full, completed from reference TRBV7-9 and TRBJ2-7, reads DTGVSQNPRHKITKRGQNVTFRCDPISEHNRLYWYRQTLGQGPEFLTYFQNEAQLEKSRLLSDRFSAERPKGSFSTLEIQRTEQGDSAMYLCASSSKGGEGSYEQYFGPGTRLTVT.

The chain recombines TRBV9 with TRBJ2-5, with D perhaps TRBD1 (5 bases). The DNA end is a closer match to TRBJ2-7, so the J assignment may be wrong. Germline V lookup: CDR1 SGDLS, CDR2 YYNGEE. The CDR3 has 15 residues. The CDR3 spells CASSPTQEYSYEQYF. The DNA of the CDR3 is TGTGCCAGCAGCCCCACACAGGAATACTCCTACGAGCAGTACTTC.

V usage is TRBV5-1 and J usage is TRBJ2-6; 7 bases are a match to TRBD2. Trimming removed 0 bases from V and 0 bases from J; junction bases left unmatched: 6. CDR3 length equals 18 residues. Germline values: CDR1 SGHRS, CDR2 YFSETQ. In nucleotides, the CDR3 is TGCGCCAGCAGCTTGGCGGGGGGATTCAGCTCTGGGGCCAACGTCCTGACTTTC. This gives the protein CASSLAGGFSSGANVLTF.

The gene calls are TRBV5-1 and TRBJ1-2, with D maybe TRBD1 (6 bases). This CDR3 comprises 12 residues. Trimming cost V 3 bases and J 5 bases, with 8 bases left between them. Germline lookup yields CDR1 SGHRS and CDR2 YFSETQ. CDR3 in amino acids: CASSSTGYGYTF. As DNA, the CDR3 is TGCGCCAGCAGCTCCACAGGGTATGGCTACACCTTC.

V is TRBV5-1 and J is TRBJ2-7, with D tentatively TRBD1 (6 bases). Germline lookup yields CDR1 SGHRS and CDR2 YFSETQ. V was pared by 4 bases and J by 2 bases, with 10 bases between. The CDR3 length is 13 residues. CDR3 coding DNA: TGCGCCAGCAGCAAGGGGGAAACCTACGAGCAGTACTTC. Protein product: CASSKGETYEQYF.

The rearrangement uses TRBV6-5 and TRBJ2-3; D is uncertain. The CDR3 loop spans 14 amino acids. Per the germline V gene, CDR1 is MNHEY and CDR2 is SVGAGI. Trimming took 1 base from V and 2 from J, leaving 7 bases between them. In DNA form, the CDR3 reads TGTGCCAGCAGTTACTTTCCATCCACAGATACGCAGTATTTT. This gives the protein CASSYFPSTDTQYF.

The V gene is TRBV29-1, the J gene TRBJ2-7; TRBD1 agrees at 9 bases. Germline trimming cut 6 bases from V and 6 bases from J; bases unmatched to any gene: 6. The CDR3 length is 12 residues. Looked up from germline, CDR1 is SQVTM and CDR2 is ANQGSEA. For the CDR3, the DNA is TGCAGCGTAAGGGACAGGGCCCCCGAGCAGTACTTC. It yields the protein CSVRDRAPEQYF.

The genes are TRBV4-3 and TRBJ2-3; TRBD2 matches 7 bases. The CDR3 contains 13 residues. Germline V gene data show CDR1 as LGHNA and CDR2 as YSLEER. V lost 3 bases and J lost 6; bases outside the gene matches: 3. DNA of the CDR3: TGCGCCAGCAGCCAGGGGACTACCGATACGCAGTATTTT. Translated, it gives CASSQGTTDTQYF.

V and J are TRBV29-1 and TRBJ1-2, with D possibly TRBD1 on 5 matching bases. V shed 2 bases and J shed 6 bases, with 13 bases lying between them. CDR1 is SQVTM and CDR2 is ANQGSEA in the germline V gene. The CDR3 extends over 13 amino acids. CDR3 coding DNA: TGCAGCGTTGAAAGCAGGGTCCTTGATGGCTACACCTTC. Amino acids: CSVESRVLDGYTF.

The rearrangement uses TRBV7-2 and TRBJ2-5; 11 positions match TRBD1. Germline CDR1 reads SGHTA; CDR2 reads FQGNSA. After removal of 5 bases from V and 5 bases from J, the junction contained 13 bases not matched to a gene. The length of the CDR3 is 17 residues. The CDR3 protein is CASSAAAGTGGWETQYF. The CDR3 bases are TGTGCCAGCAGCGCAGCGGCCGGGACAGGGGGTTGGGAGACCCAGTACTTC.

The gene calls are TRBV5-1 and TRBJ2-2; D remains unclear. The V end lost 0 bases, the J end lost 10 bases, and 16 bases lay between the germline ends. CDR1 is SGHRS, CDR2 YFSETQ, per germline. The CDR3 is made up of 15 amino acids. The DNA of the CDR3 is TGCGCCAGCAGCTTGGTACAGAACCTAAGGAAGGAGCTGTTTTTT. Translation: CASSLVQNLRKELFF. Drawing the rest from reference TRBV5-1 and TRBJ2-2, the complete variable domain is KAGVTQTPRYLIKTRGQQVTLSCSPISGHRSVSWYQQTPGQGLQFLFEYFSETQRNKGNFPGRFSGRQFSNSRSEMNVSTLELGDSALYLCASSLVQNLRKELFFGEGSRLTVL.

This CDR3 is CSVDRDRARGYTF. In DNA form, the CDR3 reads TGCAGCGTTGACCGGGACAGGGCTAGGGGCTACACCTTC. V usage is TRBV29-1 and J usage is TRBJ1-2; 9 bases fit TRBD1. V dropped 3 bases and J dropped 8; count of bases not matched to a gene: 7. CDR3 length: 13 amino acids. Looked up from germline, CDR1 is SQVTM and CDR2 is ANQGSEA.

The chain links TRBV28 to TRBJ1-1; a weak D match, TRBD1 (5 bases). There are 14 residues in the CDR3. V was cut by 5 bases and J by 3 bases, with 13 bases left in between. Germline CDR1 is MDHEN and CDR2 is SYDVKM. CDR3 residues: CASSIPGTYTEAFF. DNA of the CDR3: TGTGCCAGCAGTATTCCCGGGACTTACACTGAAGCTTTCTTT.

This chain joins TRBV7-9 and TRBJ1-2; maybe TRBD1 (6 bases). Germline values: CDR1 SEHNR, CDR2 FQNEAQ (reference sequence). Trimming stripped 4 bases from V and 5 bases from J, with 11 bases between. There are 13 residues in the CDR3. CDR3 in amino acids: CASSSGVGYGYTF. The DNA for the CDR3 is TGTGCCAGCAGCTCAGGGGTGGGGTATGGCTACACCTTC.

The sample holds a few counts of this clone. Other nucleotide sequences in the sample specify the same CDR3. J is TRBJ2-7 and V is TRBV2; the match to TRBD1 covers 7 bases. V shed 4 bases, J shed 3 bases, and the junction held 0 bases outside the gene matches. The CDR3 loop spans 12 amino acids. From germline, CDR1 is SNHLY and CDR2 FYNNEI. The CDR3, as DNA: TGTGCCAGCAGTGGACAGGGCTACGAGCAGTACTTC. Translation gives CASSGQGYEQYF.

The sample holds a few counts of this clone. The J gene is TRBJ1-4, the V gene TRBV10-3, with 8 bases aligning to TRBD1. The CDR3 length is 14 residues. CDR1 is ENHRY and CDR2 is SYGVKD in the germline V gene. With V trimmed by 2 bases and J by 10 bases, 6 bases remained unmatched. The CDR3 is CAISENRGVGKLFF. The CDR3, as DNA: TGTGCCATCAGTGAGAACAGGGGGGTTGGAAAACTGTTTTTT.

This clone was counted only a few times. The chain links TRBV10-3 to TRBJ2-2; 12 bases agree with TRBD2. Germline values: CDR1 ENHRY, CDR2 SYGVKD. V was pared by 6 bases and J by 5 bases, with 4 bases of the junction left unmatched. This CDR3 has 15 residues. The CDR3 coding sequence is TGTGCCATCAGAGGACTAGCGGGATTTACCGGGGAGCTGTTTTTT. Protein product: CAIRGLAGFTGELFF.

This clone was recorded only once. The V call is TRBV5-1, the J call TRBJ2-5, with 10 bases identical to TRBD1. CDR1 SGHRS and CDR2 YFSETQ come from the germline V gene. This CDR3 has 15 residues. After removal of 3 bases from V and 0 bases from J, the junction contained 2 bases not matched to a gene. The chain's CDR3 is CASSSDRGYQETQYF. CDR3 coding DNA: TGCGCCAGCAGCTCGGACAGGGGGTACCAAGAGACCCAGTACTTC. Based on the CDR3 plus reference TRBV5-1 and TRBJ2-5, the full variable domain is KAGVTQTPRYLIKTRGQQVTLSCSPISGHRSVSWYQQTPGQGLQFLFEYFSETQRNKGNFPGRFSGRQFSNSRSEMNVSTLELGDSALYLCASSSDRGYQETQYFGPGTRLLVL.

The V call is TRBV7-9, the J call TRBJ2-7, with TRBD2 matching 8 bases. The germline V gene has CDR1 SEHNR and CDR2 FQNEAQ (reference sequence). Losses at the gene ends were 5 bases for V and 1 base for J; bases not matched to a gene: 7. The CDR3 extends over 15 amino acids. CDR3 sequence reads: CASSPGRASSYEQYF. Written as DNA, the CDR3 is TGTGCCAGCAGCCCCGGGAGGGCCAGTTCCTACGAGCAGTACTTC. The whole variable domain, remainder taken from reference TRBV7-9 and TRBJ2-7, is DTGVSQNPRHKITKRGQNVTFRCDPISEHNRLYWYRQTLGQGPEFLTYFQNEAQLEKSRLLSDRFSAERPKGSFSTLEIQRTEQGDSAMYLCASSPGRASSYEQYFGPGTRLTVT.

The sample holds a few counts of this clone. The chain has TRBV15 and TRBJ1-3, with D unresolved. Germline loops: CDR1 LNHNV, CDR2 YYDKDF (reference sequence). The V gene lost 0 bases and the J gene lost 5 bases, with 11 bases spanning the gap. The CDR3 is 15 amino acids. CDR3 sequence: CATSRDLTRRNTIYF. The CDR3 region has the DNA TGTGCCACCAGCAGAGATCTGACACGGAGAAACACCATATATTTT.

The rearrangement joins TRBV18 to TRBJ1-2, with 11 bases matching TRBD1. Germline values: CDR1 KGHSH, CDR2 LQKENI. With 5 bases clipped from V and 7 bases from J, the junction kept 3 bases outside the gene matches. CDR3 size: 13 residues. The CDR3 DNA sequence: TGTGCCAGCTCATCCGGGACAGGGGGTGGCTACACCTTC. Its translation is CASSSGTGGGYTF.